These 12 T cell receptor beta chains were all obtained from the same sample, sequenced in a study of blood T cell repertoires in COVID-19. Profiling relied on immunoSEQ multiplex PCR, and the TCRdb table lists in-frame clones only, not all of them. This table holds around 120,000 clones, approximately 84% found once. Material for sequencing was peripheral blood. The source of these receptors is a human donor in a cohort sampled during active COVID-19.

The chain recombines TRBV7-3 with TRBJ2-5, with TRBD2 matching over 12 bases. This CDR3 has 16 amino acids. Germline trimming cut 5 bases from V and 6 bases from J; bases unmatched to any gene: 10. Germline lookup yields CDR1 SGHTA and CDR2 FQGTGA. This chain's CDR3 is CASSPGLAGRWQTQYF. The CDR3 DNA reads as TGTGCCAGCAGCCCCGGACTAGCGGGACGGTGGCAGACCCAGTACTTC. Looking up the rest from reference TRBV7-3 and TRBJ2-5 gives the full variable domain: GAGVSQTPSNKVTEKGKYVELRCDPISGHTALYWYRQSLGQGPEFLIYFQGTGAADDSGLPNDRFFAVRPEGSVSTLKIQRTERGDSAVYLCASSPGLAGRWQTQYFGPGTRLLVL.

This chain links TRBV19 with TRBJ1-2; weak D call: TRBD1 (5 bases). Trimming cost V 4 bases and J 5 bases, with 17 bases left between them. This CDR3 comprises 15 residues. CDR1 LNHDA and CDR2 SQIVND come from the germline V gene (reference sequence). The CDR3 sequence is CASSRGVQNPYGYTF. As DNA, the CDR3 is TGTGCCAGTAGTAGGGGGGTCCAAAATCCTTATGGCTACACCTTC.

J is TRBJ2-7 and V is TRBV7-6; 10 bases map to TRBD2. The V gene's germline CDR1 is SGHVS and CDR2 FNYEAQ. Trimming at V came to 0 bases and at J to 1 base, leaving 6 bases not matched to a gene. This CDR3 has 17 residues. The CDR3: CASSLAISGGFSYEQYF. As DNA, the CDR3 is TGTGCCAGCAGCTTAGCTATTAGCGGGGGGTTTTCCTACGAGCAGTACTTC.

The rearrangement links TRBV27 to TRBJ1-1; TRBD1 might be the D (5 bases). Trimming removed 3 bases at V and 4 bases at J, with 15 bases between. Germline lookup yields CDR1 MNHEY and CDR2 SMNVEV (reference sequence). CDR3 length: 15 amino acids. The CDR3 sequence is CASSLFRGLGTEAFF. In nucleotides, the CDR3 is TGTGCCAGCAGTTTGTTCCGGGGGTTGGGCACTGAAGCTTTCTTT.

The rearrangement uses TRBV7-9 and TRBJ1-2; D possibly corresponds to TRBD1 (5 bases). Germline V gene sequence: CDR1 SEHNR, CDR2 FQNEAQ (reference sequence). Trimming cost V 5 bases and J 4 bases, with 17 bases left between them. The CDR3 runs to 15 residues. The CDR3 DNA follows: TGTGCCAGCAGCAACTCCAGGGCATGGGGCTATGGCTACACCTTC. Its translation: CASSNSRAWGYGYTF.

The V and J genes are TRBV9 and TRBJ2-7; 8 nucleotides agree with TRBD1. Germline CDR1 and CDR2: SGDLS and YYNGEE. The CDR3 loop spans 14 amino acids. V was pared by 3 bases and J by 2 bases, with 4 bases of the junction left unmatched. CDR3 nucleotide sequence: TGTGCCAGCAGCGCGACAGGGGACACCTACGAGCAGTACTTC. It codes for CASSATGDTYEQYF.

A single count supports this clone. Distinct nucleotide sequences in the sample also encode this CDR3. The chain links TRBV5-1 to TRBJ1-3, with a weak D call TRBD1 (6 bases). V shed 5 bases and J shed 1 base, with 10 bases lying between them. The CDR3 runs 14 residues. Germline assignment: CDR1 SGHRS and CDR2 YFSETQ. The CDR3 region has the DNA TGCGCCAGCAGTTCTACAGGGTCTGGAAACACCATATATTTT. Translated: CASSSTGSGNTIYF.

The CDR3 loop is CASSGRNEKLFF. The CDR3 bases are TGTGCCAGTAGTGGGAGGAATGAAAAACTGTTTTTT. The chain uses TRBV19 and TRBJ1-4; D uncertain. Germline CDR1 and CDR2: LNHDA and SQIVND (reference sequence). The CDR3 contains 12 residues. The ends were cut back, 5 bases at V and 5 bases at J, with 6 bases in the middle.

The rearrangement joins TRBV6-1 to TRBJ2-1; TRBD2 matches 10 bases. The V and J ends lost 2 bases and 5 bases, in that order; junction bases with no gene match: 6. In germline, CDR1 is MNHNS, CDR2 SASEGT. CDR3 length equals 16 residues. As DNA, the CDR3 is TGTGCCAGCAGTGAAAGAGCGGGGGGGCAGGACAATGAGCAGTTCTTC. As protein: CASSERAGGQDNEQFF.

The chain has TRBV29-1 and TRBJ1-2; TRBD1 agrees at 10 bases. Germline assignment: CDR1 SQVTM and CDR2 ANQGSEA. With 7 bases clipped from V and 5 bases from J, the junction kept 7 bases outside the gene matches. The CDR3 runs to 13 residues. CDR3 nucleotides: TGCAGCGGTCTGGACAGGGGGAGATATGGCTACACCTTC. As protein: CSGLDRGRYGYTF. Looking up the rest from reference TRBV29-1 and TRBJ1-2 gives the full variable domain: SAVISQKPSRDICQRGTSLTIQCQVDSQVTMMFWYRQQPGQSLTLIATANQGSEATYESGFVIDKFPISRPNLTFSTLTVSNMSPEDSSIYLCSGLDRGRYGYTFGSGTRLTVV.

Of note for this clone: The junction and the germline gene differ at one end; a read error may be behind it. The chain combines TRBV24-1 with TRBJ1-1; D ambiguous. CDR1 and CDR2 (germline): KGHDR, SFDVKD. There are 14 residues in the CDR3. For the CDR3, the DNA is TGTGCCACCAGTGATTTGTACACCCCGTCCGGGAATTCGTTT. The encoded protein is CATSDLYTPSGNSF.

The chain links TRBV6-2 or TRBV6-3 to TRBJ2-7; 9 bases fit TRBD2. CDR1 and CDR2 (germline): MNHEY, SVGEGT. The CDR3 covers 15 residues. Trimming removed 2 bases from V and 0 bases from J; junction bases left unmatched: 2. CDR3: CASSYRLAASYEQYF. CDR3 nucleotide sequence: TGTGCCAGCAGTTACCGACTAGCGGCCTCCTACGAGCAGTACTTC.